The T cell receptor beta chain described here comes from a study of T cell changes during pregnancy in multiple sclerosis. Clones were read by immunoSEQ multiplex PCR, and TCRdb kept only the in-frame ones, dropping some. The repertoire holds roughly 80,000 clones, around 90% seen once, with 1.4% to 1.5% in the top ten. Germline V gene sequence: CDR1 MNHNS, CDR2 SASEGT. The CDR3 covers 12 residues. V dropped 8 bases and J dropped 3 bases, with 10 bases sitting between them. The starting material was peripheral blood, obtained before pregnancy. The clonotype comes from a female donor with multiple sclerosis, enrolled in a pregnancy study. This chain links TRBV6-1 with TRBJ1-1, with D possibly being TRBD1 (5 bases). The CDR3 spells CASGAGYTEAFF. DNA of the CDR3: TGTGCCAGCGGGGCAGGGTACACTGAAGCTTTCTTT.